The rows below give T cell receptor beta chains drawn from one sample of a study of blood T cell repertoires in COVID-19. Assay used: immunoSEQ multiplex PCR; TCRdb lists only in-frame clones, some missing. The sample holds 150,000 to 200,000 clones; roughly 85% are singletons and the top ten take roughly 1%. Sample: peripheral blood. Receptor source: a man aged 40-49 years with acute or convalescent COVID-19. The CDR3 runs from the conserved cysteine through the conserved F or W. A D gene is named only where the DNA matches it firmly. Rows give clone size only sometimes, using once, few, many, or a class for an expanded clone.

cdr3_aa	cdr3_nt	cdr3_length	d_call	clone_size	v_call	j_call
CASTGLQRDQPQHF	TGTGCCAGCACGGGACTACAGAGAGACCAGCCCCAGCATTTT	14	NA	NA	TRBV2	TRBJ1-5
CASKRSDTQYF	TGTGCCAGCAAGCGGTCGGATACGCAGTATTTT	11	NA	few	TRBV3-1/TRBV3-2	TRBJ2-3
CASSQAGDRLYEQYF	TGTGCCAGCAGCCAAGCGGGGGATCGGCTCTACGAGCAGTACTTC	15	NA	NA	TRBV14	TRBJ2-7
CASSQDRGPSYEQYF	TGCGCCAGCAGCCAAGACAGGGGGCCCTCCTACGAGCAGTACTTC	15	TRBD1	NA	TRBV4-3	TRBJ2-7
CASSLRGSGELFF	TGCGCCAGCAGCTTGCGGGGGTCCGGGGAGCTGTTTTTT	13	NA	NA	TRBV5-1	TRBJ2-2
CASSTGLATYNEQFF	TGTGCCAGCTCGACTGGACTAGCGACCTACAATGAGCAGTTCTTC	15	TRBD2	NA	TRBV18	TRBJ2-1
CASSAQGRDPYEQYF	TGTGCCAGCAGCGCCCAAGGGAGGGACCCCTACGAGCAGTACTTC	15	TRBD2	NA	TRBV9	TRBJ2-7
CASSVGGQGGEQYF	TGTGCCAGCAGCGTAGGTGGACAGGGCGGCGAGCAGTACTTC	14	TRBD1	NA	TRBV9	TRBJ2-7
CASSLVGTSGSYEQYF	TGTGCCAGCAGCTTAGTAGGGACTAGCGGATCCTACGAGCAGTACTTC	16	TRBD2	once	TRBV13	TRBJ2-7
CASSVAQTGYGYTF	TGTGCCAGCAGCGTAGCGCAGACAGGCTATGGCTACACCTTC	14	NA	NA	TRBV9	TRBJ1-2
CASSLESGTYEQYF	TGCGCCAGCAGCTTGGAAAGCGGAACCTACGAGCAGTACTTC	14	NA	NA	TRBV5-1	TRBJ2-7
CASSLMRDNEQYF	TGTGCCAGCAGCTTGATGAGGGATAACGAGCAGTACTTC	13	NA	NA	TRBV5-5	TRBJ2-7
CASSTGTGGFETQYF	TGTGCCAGCTCTACCGGGACAGGGGGCTTTGAGACCCAGTACTTC	15	TRBD1	NA	TRBV18	TRBJ2-5
CASSPLLLRNTEAFF	TGTGCCAGCAGCCCTCTTCTCCTTAGGAACACTGAAGCTTTCTTT	15	NA	NA	TRBV14	TRBJ1-1
CASSISAQSSGYEQYF	TGTGCCAGTAGTATATCTGCTCAGAGTTCGGGCTACGAGCAGTACTTC	16	NA	NA	TRBV19	TRBJ2-7
CASSLEGANTEAFF	TGTGCCAGCAGCTTGGAGGGGGCGAACACTGAAGCTTTCTTT	14	TRBD1	NA	TRBV5-4	TRBJ1-1
CASSLTPGQGSYEQYF	TGTGCCAGCAGCTTAACACCGGGACAGGGTTCCTACGAGCAGTACTTC	16	TRBD1	NA	TRBV7-9	TRBJ2-7
CASSLVGGWNSPLHF	TGTGCCAGCAGCCTCGTCGGAGGTTGGAATTCACCCCTCCACTTT	15	NA	NA	TRBV11-3	TRBJ1-6
CASSLLSGTGSGNTIYF	TGTGCCAGCAGCCTCCTATCCGGGACAGGATCTGGAAACACCATATATTTT	17	TRBD1	few	TRBV4-2	TRBJ1-3
CASSPSTSGGTYNEQFF	TGTGCCAGCAGTCCTAGCACTAGCGGGGGTACATACAATGAGCAGTTCTTC	17	TRBD2	NA	TRBV6-6	TRBJ2-1
CSVGTVGGQPQHF	TGCAGCGTTGGGACAGTTGGGGGTCAGCCCCAGCATTTT	13	NA	NA	TRBV29-1	TRBJ1-5
CASSPMDTLPNEQYF	TGTGCCAGCTCACCAATGGACACTCTTCCCAACGAGCAGTACTTC	15	NA	NA	TRBV18	TRBJ2-7
CASSFTEGGLNYGYTF	TGTGCCAGCTCCTTCACGGAGGGCGGCCTAAACTATGGCTACACCTTC	16	NA	NA	TRBV18	TRBJ1-2
CSVAFPSLSHMNTEAFF	TGCAGCGTTGCCTTTCCATCCTTGTCCCACATGAACACTGAAGCTTTCTTT	17	NA	NA	TRBV29-1	TRBJ1-1
CASRRSGGRNEQYF	TGTGCCAGCAGAAGAAGCGGGGGAAGGAACGAGCAGTACTTC	14	TRBD2	NA	TRBV2	TRBJ2-7
CASSTDRNTEAFF	TGTGCCAGCAGCACAGACAGGAACACTGAAGCTTTCTTT	13	NA	NA	TRBV7-2	TRBJ1-1
CASPGSDRDNSPLHF	TGTGCCAGCCCGGGGTCGGACAGAGATAATTCACCCCTCCACTTT	15	NA	NA	TRBV3-1/TRBV3-2	TRBJ1-6
CASSLGTTRTDTQYF	TGTGCCAGCAGCTTGGGGACAACCCGCACAGATACGCAGTATTTT	15	NA	once	TRBV7-2	TRBJ2-3
CASSLRVDTPQHF	TGTGCCAGCAGCTTAAGGGTCGACACGCCCCAGCATTTT	13	NA	NA	TRBV7-3	TRBJ1-5
CASSPRQGKLFF	TGTGCCAGCAGCCCACGACAGGGAAAACTGTTTTTT	12	TRBD1	NA	TRBV3-1/TRBV3-2	TRBJ1-4